Each of the 25 T cell receptor beta chains below was sequenced from the same sample in a study of cytomegalovirus exposure and HLA in healthy donors. It was with 60 Vbeta and 13 Jbeta primers that the PCR ran. The method was immunoSEQ multiplex PCR; TCRdb's version includes in-frame clones alone and lacks a portion of them. Here the sample spans around 130,000 clones, about 76% being singletons. The sequenced material came from PBMCs. The source is a man aged 18 to 29 in good health and CMV-seronegative.

This chain connects TRBV19 to TRBJ2-7, with 7 positions matching TRBD1. Unmatched junction bases numbered 14, after V lost 5 bases and J lost 4 bases. The CDR3 contains 16 residues. The germline gives CDR1 LNHDA, CDR2 SQIVND (reference sequence). The CDR3 spells CASSPQPRDSQYEQYF. The CDR3 nucleotides are TGTGCCAGTAGTCCACAGCCCCGGGACAGCCAGTACGAGCAGTACTTC.

The CDR3 DNA follows: TGCGCCAGCAGCCAAGAACTAGCGACAAGAGAGACCCAGTACTTC. Encoded protein: CASSQELATRETQYF. The chain uses TRBV4-3 and TRBJ2-5; 7 nucleotides align to TRBD2. The CDR3 consists of 15 residues. Germline assignment: CDR1 LGHNA and CDR2 YSLEER. Trimming at V came to 0 bases and at J to 4 bases, leaving 5 bases not matched to a gene.

The J gene is TRBJ1-4, the V gene TRBV4-3, with 11 bases aligning to TRBD1. Germline V gives CDR1 LGHNA, CDR2 YSLEER. This CDR3 has 14 amino acids. The V gene end was trimmed by 5 bases and the J gene end by 8 bases; junction bases not matched to a gene: 4. The CDR3 spells CASSSGQGAEKLFF. The DNA of the CDR3 is TGCGCCAGCAGCTCAGGACAGGGGGCGGAAAAACTGTTTTTT.

CDR3 nucleotides: TGTGCCAGCAGTATGGACAGGGGAACTTACGAGCAGTACTTC. This encodes CASSMDRGTYEQYF. This chain joins TRBV6-5 and TRBJ2-7; 9 nucleotides match TRBD1. V was pared by 5 bases and J by 4 bases, with 6 bases of the junction left unmatched. Germline V gene data show CDR1 as MNHEY and CDR2 as SVGAGI. The CDR3 spans 14 residues.

CDR3 bases: TGTGCCAGCAGCTTCGGGTCTACAGGGAACGAGCAGTACTTC. This codes for CASSFGSTGNEQYF. The V gene is TRBV7-9, the J gene TRBJ2-7; TRBD1 is a possible D gene (6 bases). The CDR3 extends over 14 amino acids. In germline, CDR1 is SEHNR, CDR2 FQNEAQ (reference sequence). V was clipped by 3 bases and J by 5 bases, with 14 bases between them. The full variable domain, its missing parts supplied by reference TRBV7-9 and TRBJ2-7, is DTGVSQNPRHKITKRGQNVTFRCDPISEHNRLYWYRQTLGQGPEFLTYFQNEAQLEKSRLLSDRFSAERPKGSFSTLEIQRTEQGDSAMYLCASSFGSTGNEQYFGPGTRLTVT.

The chain joins TRBV25-1 to TRBJ2-7; 9 nucleotides match TRBD2. J was trimmed by 4 bases and V by 3 bases; bases with no gene match: 7. Germline CDR1 MGHDK, CDR2 SYGVNS. The CDR3 is made up of 15 amino acids. CDR3: CASSEPGTSNYEQYF. CDR3 DNA: TGTGCCAGCAGTGAGCCCGGGACTAGCAATTACGAGCAGTACTTC.

The chain has TRBV25-1 and TRBJ1-2, with a possible D match to TRBD1 (5 bases). CDR3 size: 18 residues. Germline CDR1 MGHDK, CDR2 SYGVNS. V lost 1 base and J 4 bases, leaving 22 bases between the germline ends. This CDR3 is CASSELTPGGVSFYGYTF. For the CDR3, the DNA is TGTGCCAGCAGTGAATTGACCCCGGGAGGGGTGAGTTTCTATGGCTACACCTTC.

The J gene is TRBJ1-1, the V gene TRBV30; 7 bases fit TRBD1. Germline V gives CDR1 GTSNPN, CDR2 SVGIG (reference sequence). The V and J ends lost 2 bases and 0 bases, in that order; junction bases with no gene match: 12. This CDR3 region has 17 residues. The CDR3 reads CAWSFGQDYFMNTEAFF. CDR3 bases: TGTGCCTGGAGTTTTGGACAGGACTACTTCATGAACACTGAAGCTTTCTTT. Full variable domain (missing parts from reference TRBV30 and TRBJ1-1): SQTIHQWPATLVQPVGSPLSLECTVEGTSNPNLYWYRQAAGRGLQLLFYSVGIGQISSEVPQNLSASRPQDRQFILSSKKLLLSDSGFYLCAWSFGQDYFMNTEAFFGQGTRLTVV.

The chain uses TRBV10-3 and TRBJ2-1; 7 bases agree with TRBD2. Germline V gene lookup returns CDR1 ENHRY and CDR2 SYGVKD. CDR3 length equals 15 residues. Unmatched junction bases numbered 12, after V lost 8 bases and J lost 5 bases. The DNA for the CDR3 is TGTGCCATCTCTGTTCAGGGACTATCCAACAATGAGCAGTTCTTC. It is translated as CAISVQGLSNNEQFF.

The gene calls are TRBV25-1 and TRBJ2-5; D is possibly TRBD1 (5 bases). Per the germline V gene, CDR1 is MGHDK and CDR2 is SYGVNS. This CDR3 comprises 14 residues. Trimming pared 2 bases from V and 1 base from J, leaving 8 bases between. CDR3 amino acids: CASSEIGVQETQYF. The CDR3 DNA is TGTGCCAGCAGTGAAATAGGGGTCCAAGAGACCCAGTACTTC. Complete variable domain (other parts from reference TRBV25-1 and TRBJ2-5): EADIYQTPRYLVIGTGKKITLECSQTMGHDKMYWYQQDPGMELHLIHYSYGVNSTEKGDLSSESTVSRIRTEHFPLTLESARPSHTSQYLCASSEIGVQETQYFGPGTRLLVL.

This chain connects TRBV10-3 to TRBJ1-5, with D maybe TRBD1 (5 bases). With 0 bases removed from V and 1 base from J, the gap between germline ends came to 7 bases. Germline V gene lookup returns CDR1 ENHRY and CDR2 SYGVKD. This CDR3 is built from 15 residues. CDR3 loop: CAISESQGSNQPQHF. The DNA for the CDR3 is TGTGCCATCAGTGAGTCCCAGGGCAGCAATCAGCCCCAGCATTTT.

The gene calls are TRBV5-6 and TRBJ1-6; D possibly corresponds to TRBD1 (5 bases). Germline lookup yields CDR1 SGHDT and CDR2 YYEEEE. Trimming stripped 0 bases from V and 0 bases from J, with 10 bases between. The CDR3 totals 17 residues. The CDR3 DNA sequence: TGTGCCAGCAGCTTGGTGGATCAGGGCTCCTATAATTCACCCCTCCACTTT. The encoded protein is CASSLVDQGSYNSPLHF.

The CDR3, as DNA: TGTGCCAGCATATCACTAGCAGACAATGAGCAGTTCTTC. It yields the protein CASISLADNEQFF. The genes are TRBV6-5 and TRBJ2-1; D perhaps matches TRBD2 (6 bases). The CDR3 contains 13 residues. V gave up 7 bases and J gave up 5 bases, with 12 bases separating them. Germline lookup yields CDR1 MNHEY and CDR2 SVGAGI.

The chain couples TRBV11-2 to TRBJ1-2; D is uncertain. The CDR3 consists of 12 residues. V lost 3 bases and J lost 8, with 10 bases in between. The germline CDR1 and CDR2 sequences are SGHAT and FQNNGV. The CDR3 loop reads CASSFTAGGYTF. CDR3 DNA sequence: TGTGCCAGCAGCTTCACCGCGGGGGGCTACACCTTC. The variable domain in full, with the rest retrieved from reference TRBV11-2 and TRBJ1-2, is EAGVAQSPRYKIIEKRQSVAFWCNPISGHATLYWYQQILGQGPKLLIQFQNNGVVDDSQLPKDRFSAERLKGVDSTLKIQPAKLEDSAVYLCASSFTAGGYTFGSGTRLTVV.

This rearrangement joins TRBV6-5 to TRBJ2-7; possible D gene TRBD2, 6 bases. V shed 4 bases and J shed 3 bases, with 13 bases lying between them. CDR1 and CDR2 (germline): MNHEY, SVGAGI. The CDR3 spans 14 residues. The CDR3 DNA reads TGTGCCAGCAGTTTGGGAACTAGCTACTACGAGCAGTACTTC. The encoded protein is CASSLGTSYYEQYF.

J is TRBJ2-4 and V is TRBV7-3; possible D gene TRBD1, 6 bases. CDR1 and CDR2 (germline): SGHTA, FQGTGA. The length of the CDR3 is 13 residues. Deletions cut 3 bases from V and 10 bases from J, with 13 bases between. The CDR3 sequence is CASSFRDKGIQYF. CDR3 in DNA: TGTGCCAGCAGCTTTCGGGACAAAGGAATTCAGTACTTC.

This chain uses TRBV7-9 with TRBJ1-2; unclear D gene. Germline V CDR1 and CDR2: SEHNR, FQNEAQ (reference sequence). The CDR3 runs to 13 residues. Trimming removed 4 bases at V and 8 bases at J, with 14 bases between. CDR3 bases: TGTGCCAGCAGCTCCCCAATAGGGAGCGGCTACACCTTC. Its translation is CASSSPIGSGYTF.

The V gene is TRBV19, the J gene TRBJ1-5; D gene uncertain. V lost 3 bases and J lost 9, with 12 bases in between. CDR3 length: 13 amino acids. The germline V gene encodes CDR1 LNHDA and CDR2 SQIVND (reference sequence). This CDR3 is CASSMVADLPQHF. CDR3 sequence (DNA): TGTGCCAGTAGTATGGTGGCGGATCTGCCCCAGCATTTT.

The chain joins TRBV11-3 to TRBJ1-1; maybe TRBD1 (6 bases). The V gene's germline CDR1 is SGHNT and CDR2 YENEEA. With 1 base removed from V and 0 bases from J, the gap between germline ends came to 9 bases. The CDR3 is made up of 15 amino acids. The CDR3: CASSLAGDMNTEAFF. The CDR3 region has the DNA TGTGCCAGCAGCTTAGCAGGGGACATGAACACTGAAGCTTTCTTT.

The chain has TRBV9 and TRBJ1-1, with D perhaps TRBD1 (5 bases). Germline V gene sequence: CDR1 SGDLS, CDR2 YYNGEE. V lost 3 bases and J lost 7, with 13 bases in between. The CDR3 has 13 amino acids. The CDR3 sequence: CASSEKVGGEAFF. The CDR3 nucleotides read TGTGCCAGCAGCGAGAAGGTGGGGGGTGAAGCTTTCTTT.

This clone was counted a single time. The J gene is TRBJ1-1, the V gene TRBV7-2, with a weak D call TRBD1 (5 bases). The V gene lost 4 bases and the J gene lost 0 bases, with 12 bases spanning the gap. Germline V lookup: CDR1 SGHTA, CDR2 FQGNSA. The CDR3 sequence is 15 residues long. The CDR3 sequence: CASSSNRRLNTEAFF. CDR3 nucleotides: TGTGCCAGCAGCTCAAACAGGCGACTGAACACTGAAGCTTTCTTT.

V gene TRBV7-2 combines with J gene TRBJ1-5; tentatively, D is TRBD1 (6 bases). CDR1 and CDR2 (germline): SGHTA, FQGNSA. V dropped 0 bases and J dropped 7 bases, with 13 bases sitting between them. The CDR3 totals 15 residues. This chain's CDR3 is CASSLAGGAGQPQHF. The DNA for the CDR3 is TGTGCCAGCAGCTTAGCTGGGGGGGCCGGCCAGCCCCAGCATTTT.

The rearrangement joins TRBV13 to TRBJ2-5; 9 bases line up with TRBD1. CDR1 is PRHDT, CDR2 FYEKMQ, per germline (reference sequence). With V trimmed by 2 bases and J by 4 bases, 8 bases remained unmatched. CDR3 size: 16 residues. The CDR3: CASSLRARTGAETQYF. In DNA form, the CDR3 reads TGTGCCAGCAGCTTACGCGCTAGGACAGGGGCAGAGACCCAGTACTTC.

The chain carries TRBV27 and TRBJ2-7; 9 bases fit TRBD1. Germline V gene lookup returns CDR1 MNHEY and CDR2 SMNVEV (reference sequence). The CDR3 is 15 amino acids. After removal of 5 bases from V and 6 bases from J, the junction contained 11 bases not matched to a gene. CDR3 nucleotides: TGTGCCAGCAGTCGATATCCCGGGACAGGGTTCGAGCAGTACTTC. Its translation is CASSRYPGTGFEQYF.

The genes are TRBV6-6 and TRBJ1-5; D is perhaps TRBD1 (5 bases). The CDR3 is 13 residues long. Germline CDR1 and CDR2: MNHNY and SVGAGI (reference sequence). The V gene lost 8 bases and the J gene lost 6 bases, with 14 bases spanning the gap. The CDR3 DNA reads as TGTGCCAGCTGCAGTGCAGGGATTCAGCCCCAGCATTTT. As protein: CASCSAGIQPQHF.